The entry below gives a single TCR beta chain sequence along with its context. Its antigen is unknown. The primer mix had 60 Vbeta and 13 Jbeta primers. Here immunoSEQ multiplex PCR was the method, and the copy in TCRdb shows in-frame clones only, minus some. The repertoire has under 150,000 clones, around 83% of them found once; the top ten carry around 1.2%. V dropped 1 base and J dropped 2; count of bases not matched to a gene: 4. Germline lookup yields CDR1 MNHNS and CDR2 SASEGT. The CDR3 length is 16 residues. This sample is part of a study of cytomegalovirus exposure and HLA in healthy donors. Study information: A data release that came early held tens of millions of unique TCRs from HLA-typed donors.

Study results and limitations: Researchers catalogued approximately 170 TCR beta chains as cytomegalovirus-associated. In the analysis, some V segments, TRBV6-2 and TRBV6-3 included, were excluded as indistinguishable.

The source is a girl aged 2 to 9 in good health and CMV-seronegative. The sample was PBMCs. The chain couples TRBV6-1 to TRBJ2-1, with TRBD1 matching over 8 bases. CDR3 amino acids: CASSEGQGAPYNEQFF. Here the CDR3 DNA reads TGTGCCAGCAGTGAAGGGCAGGGGGCGCCCTACAATGAGCAGTTCTTC.